The rows below give T cell receptor beta chains drawn from one sample of a study of human T cells and chemical hapten exposure. One entry per CDR3 protein results from TCRdb running MiXCR on the RACE reads. The sample includes about 130,000 distinct CDR3 sequences, about 8.2% of them seen just once. The sequencing input was whole blood. These receptors originate from a male donor in good health. Some clones in this sample may be carry-over from other donors' samples. Both conserved end residues are part of each CDR3. D genes are given only for firm matches. The size of a clone is reported for some rows only, either as once, few or many, or as a class for expanded clones.

size,J,D,V,CDR3,DNA
many,TRBJ2-7,TRBD2,TRBV29-1,CSAVSGVSSYEQYF,TGCAGCGCGGTTAGCGGGGTAAGCTCCTACGAGCAGTACTTC
-,TRBJ1-5,TRBD1,TRBV29-1,CGVAQGRNQPQHF,TGCGGCGTTGCACAGGGGAGGAATCAGCCCCAGCATTTT
-,TRBJ2-1,-,TRBV7-8,CASSSLSKNNEQSF,TGTGCCAGCAGCTCCCTATCGAAAAACAATGAGCAGTCCTTC
-,TRBJ2-2,-,TRBV29-1,CSVEDHGALNTGELFF,TGCAGCGTTGAAGATCACGGGGCCCTGAACACCGGGGAGCTGTTTTTT
-,TRBJ2-1,TRBD2,TRBV20-1,CSARDRQAGGREQFF,TGCAGTGCTAGAGATCGGCAGGCGGGAGGGAGGGAGCAGTTCTTC
-,TRBJ1-5,-,TRBV12-3/TRBV12-4,CASSFKGVATFHSNQPQHF,TGTGCCAGCAGTTTCAAGGGGGTCGCAACCTTCCATAGCAATCAGCCCCAGCATTTT
few,TRBJ2-7,TRBD1,TRBV18,CASSRDRASSYEQYF,TGTGCCAGCTCTCGGGACAGGGCAAGTTCCTACGAGCAGTACTTC
many,TRBJ1-3,TRBD1,TRBV7-8,CASSDRDRGWYF,TGTGCCAGCAGCGACAGGGACCGCGGTTGGTATTTT
-,TRBJ2-7,-,TRBV3-1,CASSQEQELAYEQYF,TGTGCCAGCAGCCAAGAGCAGGAATTAGCCTACGAGCAGTACTTC
few,TRBJ1-6,-,TRBV6-1,CASSVSGPYNSPLHF,TGTGCCAGCAGTGTATCAGGCCCCTATAATTCACCCCTCCACTTT
-,TRBJ2-7,-,TRBV6-1,CASSEEPHYEQYF,TGTGCCAGCAGTGAAGAGCCACACTACGAGCAGTACTTC
few,TRBJ1-5,-,TRBV6-2/TRBV6-3,CASSYSQGQNSNQPQHF,TGTGCCAGCAGTTACTCACAGGGACAAAATAGCAATCAGCCCCAGCATTTT
few,TRBJ1-2,-,TRBV12-3/TRBV12-4,CASSFAGDGYTF,TGTGCCAGCAGCTTCGCCGGGGATGGCTACACCTTC
many,TRBJ2-1,-,TRBV6-1,CASSEGRYNEQFF,TGTGCCAGCAGTGAAGGGCGGTACAATGAGCAGTTCTTC
few,TRBJ1-5,-,TRBV12-3/TRBV12-4,CASSPETGLKPQHF,TGTGCCAGCAGTCCAGAGACAGGTTTGAAGCCCCAGCATTTT
many,TRBJ1-1,TRBD1,TRBV14,CASSQTGTGGMNTEAFF,TGTGCCAGCAGCCAAACCGGGACAGGGGGTATGAACACTGAAGCTTTCTTT
-,TRBJ1-5,TRBD1,TRBV5-1,CASSLDGTGGQPQHF,TGCGCCAGCAGCTTGGATGGGACAGGGGGCCAGCCCCAGCATTTT
-,TRBJ2-7,TRBD1,TRBV6-2/TRBV6-3,CASSRGQHSYEQYF,TGTGCCAGCAGTCGGGGACAGCATTCCTACGAGCAGTACTTC
few,TRBJ2-5,-,TRBV14,CASSERLAEETQYF,TGTGCCAGCAGCGAACGACTCGCCGAAGAGACCCAGTACTTC
many,TRBJ1-3,-,TRBV14,CASSQDLPGGNTIYF,TGTGCCAGCAGCCAAGATTTACCGGGGGGAAACACCATATATTTT
many,TRBJ1-3,-,TRBV5-5,CASSLPGTDGNTIYF,TGTGCCAGCAGCCTTCCCGGGACGGATGGAAACACCATATATTTT
many,TRBJ2-7,-,TRBV25-1,CASSESGSYEQYF,TGTGCCAGCAGTGAATCGGGATCCTACGAGCAGTACTTC